This T cell receptor (beta chain) emerged from a study of a mutant IDH1 vaccine in newly diagnosed glioma. Study overall: Among treated patients, around 60% were male and about 40% female, and mean age was approximately 40 years.

Broader study findings: No link was apparently found between pseudoprogression and changes in top peripheral T cell clonotypes.

Unmatched junction bases numbered 13, after V lost 5 bases and J lost 4 bases. This CDR3 comprises 17 residues. CDR1 PRHDT and CDR2 FYEKMQ come from the germline V gene (reference sequence). In the case of this clone: Its antigen remains unknown.

Using immunoSEQ multiplex PCR, the repertoire was profiled, and TCRdb retains in-frame clones only, with some absent. The sample consists of about 66,000 clones, 86% of them appearing once. Time point meaning: baseline, week 1 (first vaccination visit). Described treatment: pre-vaccination baseline after standard-of-care therapy. The study enrolled donors with new WHO grade 3 or 4 IDH1-mutant, ATRX-lost astrocytomas. The clonotype comes from a young man with glioma. Sequencing used PBMCs, obtained from a glioma patient treated with radiotherapy, temozolomide or both. The chain joins TRBV13 to TRBJ1-2, with 10 bases matching TRBD1. The CDR3 sequence: CASSARQGAIPSYGYTF. In DNA form, the CDR3 reads TGTGCCAGCAGCGCGAGACAGGGGGCCATCCCTTCCTATGGCTACACCTTC.